The 27 T cell receptor beta chains presented below share a single source sample, sequenced in a study of cytomegalovirus exposure and HLA in healthy donors listed by TCRdb under 2017. The library was prepared using the immunoSEQ multiplex PCR assay. The multiplex PCR relied on a mix of 60 forward primers for TCR Vbeta segments and 13 reverse primers for TCR Jbeta segments. As stored in TCRdb, this immuneACCESS dataset retains in-frame rearrangements with V and J assigned. A fraction of the clones does not appear; measured against another copy, unresolved V genes explain less than half of the discrepancy, and the remainder lacks a known reason. The sample records approximately 130,000 clones, approximately 80% of which are singletons. About 1.8% of the sample comes from the top ten. Sequencing input: PBMCs. The receptor source for this set is a man between 35 and 55 years old in good health and CMV-seronegative.

The chain uses TRBV5-8 and TRBJ2-7, with 7 bases aligning to TRBD2. The J segment lost 3 bases and the V segment lost 7 bases, leaving 10 bases of the junction unmatched. Per germline, CDR1 SGHTS and CDR2 YDEGEE. The CDR3 length is 14 residues. The CDR3 sequence: CASWGTGTNYEQYF. The CDR3 region has the DNA TGTGCCAGCTGGGGGACGGGGACTAACTACGAGCAGTACTTC.

There are a few counts of this clone. This chain links TRBV5-1 with TRBJ2-7; 7 bases fit TRBD2. The germline V gene has CDR1 SGHRS and CDR2 YFSETQ. CDR3 length: 13 residues. The V segment lost 2 bases and the J segment 12 bases; nucleotides outside the gene matches: 11. CDR3 protein: CASSLGLVEYRYF. The CDR3 nucleotides are TGCGCCAGCAGCTTAGGACTAGTTGAGTATCGGTACTTC.

The gene calls are TRBV5-6 and TRBJ1-3; D unresolved. V was shortened by 1 base and J by 1 base, with 6 bases between the two germline ends. CDR3 length: 14 amino acids. Germline CDR1 and CDR2: SGHDT and YYEEEE. This CDR3 reads CASSLLSSGNTIYF. Here the CDR3 DNA reads TGTGCCAGCAGCTTGCTTAGTTCTGGAAACACCATATATTTT. The full variable domain, in which reference TRBV5-6 and TRBJ1-3 provide the parts outside the CDR3, is DAGVTQSPTHLIKTRGQQVTLRCSPKSGHDTVSWYQQALGQGPQFIFQYYEEEERQRGNFPDRFSGHQFPNYSSELNVNALLLGDSALYLCASSLLSSGNTIYFGEGSWLTVV.

In this sample, this clone turned up once. V usage is TRBV9 and J usage is TRBJ2-5, with 8 nucleotides matching TRBD2. The V gene end was trimmed by 1 base and the J gene end by 3 bases; junction bases not matched to a gene: 5. Germline V gives CDR1 SGDLS, CDR2 YYNGEE. This CDR3 comprises 15 residues. CDR3 bases: TGTGCCAGCAGCGTAAGCCCAGCGGGAGAAGAGACCCAGTACTTC. Residues: CASSVSPAGEETQYF.

This clone was detected a few times. The chain recombines TRBV11-2 with TRBJ2-5; unclear D gene. The CDR3 is 13 amino acids. Germline V gives CDR1 SGHAT, CDR2 FQNNGV. V was clipped by 4 bases and J by 4 bases, with 10 bases between them. CDR3 loop: CASSSGSRETQYF. The CDR3 nucleotides read TGTGCCAGCAGCTCCGGGTCGAGAGAGACCCAGTACTTC.

This clone has a handful of counts. The V gene is TRBV10-3, the J gene TRBJ1-5, with D hard to call. The V and J ends lost 5 bases and 4 bases respectively, with 9 bases between them. The CDR3 length is 13 residues. CDR1 ENHRY and CDR2 SYGVKD come from the germline V gene. The CDR3 nucleotides read TGTGCCATCAGTCGTCAGATTAATCAGCCCCAGCATTTT. Its translation: CAISRQINQPQHF.

The J gene is TRBJ2-7, the V gene TRBV7-9; D is perhaps TRBD1 (5 bases). The CDR3 has 18 amino acids. Germline loops: CDR1 SEHNR, CDR2 FQNEAQ (reference sequence). V was cut by 8 bases and J by 3 bases, with 29 bases left in between. CDR3 region: CASVRQGPIPPFVYEQYF. The CDR3 DNA reads TGTGCCAGCGTTCGTCAGGGTCCCATTCCCCCATTCGTCTACGAGCAGTACTTC.

This clone came up once. The V gene is TRBV7-8, the J gene TRBJ1-2, with TRBD1 matching over 7 bases. Germline V gene data show CDR1 as SGHVS and CDR2 as FQNEAQ. V was clipped by 3 bases and J by 8 bases; unmatched bases: 9. CDR3 size: 14 residues. The CDR3 bases are TGTGCCAGCAGCTTTAGGGGGCTTGCCTTGGGCTACACCTTC. Amino acid sequence: CASSFRGLALGYTF.

This clone turned up a few times. CDR3 nucleotides: TGTGCCAGTAGAACCGGGACAGGGGACAATCAGCCCCAGCATTTT. Amino acid sequence: CASRTGTGDNQPQHF. The chain employs TRBV19 and TRBJ1-5; 10 nucleotides agree with TRBD1. Germline CDR1 LNHDA, CDR2 SQIVND (reference sequence). The CDR3 has 15 amino acids. Unmatched junction bases numbered 5, after V lost 6 bases and J lost 3 bases.

V usage is TRBV27 and J usage is TRBJ2-7; 9 nucleotides align to TRBD2. Per germline, CDR1 MNHEY and CDR2 SMNVEV (reference sequence). V shed 2 bases and J 4 bases; nucleotides not matched to a gene: 6. This CDR3 is built from 15 residues. The CDR3 nucleotides are TGTGCCAGCAGTTTAGGTGGGCGGGAGGGGTACGAGCAGTACTTC. Translation: CASSLGGREGYEQYF.

Regarding this clone: Relative to the germline gene, one junction end is altered; a read error may explain this. This chain joins TRBV29-1 and TRBJ2-6; 7 bases are shared with TRBD1. The CDR3 runs to 13 residues. CDR1 SQVTM and CDR2 ANQGSEA come from the germline V gene. CDR3 nucleotide sequence: TGCAGCGTTACAGGGGTTGGGGCCAACGGCCTGACTTTC. This sequence encodes CSVTGVGANGLTF.

The gene calls are TRBV11-2 and TRBJ2-3; D may be TRBD2 (5 bases). The CDR3 has 13 residues. V gave up 3 bases and J gave up 6 bases, with 10 bases separating them. The germline V gene encodes CDR1 SGHAT and CDR2 FQNNGV. The CDR3 loop is CASSFTWRDTQYF. For the CDR3, the DNA is TGTGCCAGCAGCTTCACATGGAGGGATACGCAGTATTTT.

V and J are TRBV27 and TRBJ2-7; TRBD2 aligns across 15 bases. The V gene end was trimmed by 5 bases and the J gene end by 7 bases; junction bases not matched to a gene: 6. CDR3 size: 15 residues. Looked up from germline, CDR1 is MNHEY and CDR2 is SMNVEV (reference sequence). CDR3 residues: CASSPGLAGGREQYF. CDR3 in DNA: TGTGCCAGCAGTCCTGGACTAGCGGGGGGGCGGGAGCAGTACTTC.

The chain uses TRBV25-1 and TRBJ2-1; D remains ambiguous. Germline V gene lookup returns CDR1 MGHDK and CDR2 SYGVNS. The V end lost 1 base, the J end lost 8 bases, and 9 bases lay between the germline ends. The CDR3 loop spans 13 amino acids. DNA for the CDR3: TGTGCCAGCAGTGAATCCCAACAGCATGAGCAGTTCTTC. Translating gives CASSESQQHEQFF. The entire variable domain, with the rest obtained from reference TRBV25-1 and TRBJ2-1, is as follows: EADIYQTPRYLVIGTGKKITLECSQTMGHDKMYWYQQDPGMELHLIHYSYGVNSTEKGDLSSESTVSRIRTEHFPLTLESARPSHTSQYLCASSESQQHEQFFGPGTRLTVL.

About this clone itself: The sample contains more than one DNA sequence encoding this CDR3. The rearrangement joins TRBV4-3 to TRBJ1-5; no clear D. V gave up 0 bases and J gave up 6 bases, with 6 bases separating them. Germline V gives CDR1 LGHNA, CDR2 YSLEER. The CDR3 runs to 13 residues. CDR3 DNA sequence: TGCGCCAGCAGCCAAGATAGCTCTCAGCCCCAGCATTTT. It codes for CASSQDSSQPQHF.

The chain carries TRBV2 and TRBJ2-1; 7 bases map to TRBD2. The CDR3 is 15 residues long. Germline loops: CDR1 SNHLY, CDR2 FYNNEI. J was trimmed by 7 bases and V by 4 bases; bases with no gene match: 10. Here the CDR3 DNA reads TGTGCCAGCAGTGCCCTGGGCGGGAGTTCTAATGAGCAGTTCTTC. The encoded protein is CASSALGGSSNEQFF.

This chain joins TRBV7-8 and TRBJ2-2; 10 bases map to TRBD1. The CDR3 is 19 amino acids. With 8 bases clipped from V and 3 bases from J, the junction kept 18 bases outside the gene matches. Germline lookup yields CDR1 SGHVS and CDR2 FQNEAQ. The CDR3 region has the DNA TGTGCCAGCCGAATCAATTGGGCCGGACAGGGGGGGGACACCGGGGAGCTGTTTTTT. Its protein is CASRINWAGQGGDTGELFF.

DNA of the CDR3: TGTGCCAGTAGTATTAGACGCGGGATGAACACCGGGGAGCTGTTTTTT. Protein sequence: CASSIRRGMNTGELFF. The V gene is TRBV19, the J gene TRBJ2-2; D possibly corresponds to TRBD2 (6 bases). Per the germline V gene, CDR1 is LNHDA and CDR2 is SQIVND (reference sequence). CDR3 length equals 16 residues. Trimming left V 3 bases short and J 1 base short, with 12 bases between.

This sequence joins TRBV2 and TRBJ2-7, with 8 bases lining up with TRBD1. CDR3 size: 14 residues. Germline V lookup: CDR1 SNHLY, CDR2 FYNNEI. V shed 6 bases and J 2 bases; nucleotides not matched to a gene: 6. The chain's CDR3 is CASRAEQGAYEQYF. CDR3 in DNA: TGTGCCAGCAGAGCTGAACAGGGGGCCTACGAGCAGTACTTC.

The J gene is TRBJ1-2, the V gene TRBV30; D gene uncertain. Trimming removed 5 bases from V and 5 bases from J, with 21 bases in between. The CDR3 has 15 amino acids. Looked up from germline, CDR1 is GTSNPN and CDR2 is SVGIG (reference sequence). CDR3 in DNA: TGTGCCTGGGCCGACGGGAGGCCACCCAGTTATGGCTACACCTTC. As protein: CAWADGRPPSYGYTF.

The V call is TRBV7-2, the J call TRBJ1-3; D is possibly TRBD1 (5 bases). Germline CDR1 is SGHTA and CDR2 is FQGNSA. This CDR3 is 15 amino acids long. The V gene lost 5 bases and the J gene lost 2 bases, with 13 bases spanning the gap. The CDR3 coding sequence is TGTGCCAGCAGCCCAGCAGGGAGGGCTGGAAACACCATATATTTT. Translated: CASSPAGRAGNTIYF.

The chain combines TRBV7-9 with TRBJ2-3; no reliable D call. Trimming took 1 base from V and 6 from J, leaving 5 bases between them. CDR1 and CDR2 (germline): SEHNR, FQNEAQ (reference sequence). The CDR3 has 12 residues. CDR3 amino acids: CASSLGPDTQYF. The CDR3 DNA reads TGTGCCAGCAGCTTAGGGCCGGATACGCAGTATTTT.

The rearrangement joins TRBV27 to TRBJ1-5; perhaps TRBD1 as D (5 bases). Trimming took off 1 base at V and 3 bases at J, with 7 bases between the two ends. Germline CDR1 is MNHEY and CDR2 is SMNVEV (reference sequence). The CDR3 is 14 amino acids. The CDR3 spells CASSLWGLNQPQHF. The CDR3 nucleotides read TGTGCCAGCAGTTTATGGGGACTCAATCAGCCCCAGCATTTT.

V and J are TRBV19 and TRBJ2-1; the match to TRBD1 covers 9 bases. The V gene's germline CDR1 is LNHDA and CDR2 SQIVND (reference sequence). J lost 6 bases, V lost 7 bases, and 7 bases had no gene match. This CDR3 has 14 amino acids. Here the CDR3 DNA reads TGTGCCAGTACCTTCCGGGACAGGGTCAATGAGCAGTTCTTC. Its protein product is CASTFRDRVNEQFF.

CDR3 coding DNA: TGCGCCAGCAGCCAAGACTTAGGACAAGCTGTAGAAAAACTGTTTTTT. It encodes CASSQDLGQAVEKLFF. The chain uses TRBV4-3 and TRBJ1-4; TRBD1 is a possible D gene (5 bases). The V and J ends lost 0 bases and 8 bases respectively, with 16 bases between them. Germline-derived CDR1 and CDR2 are LGHNA and YSLEER. This CDR3 is 16 amino acids long.

The chain joins TRBV19 to TRBJ1-1; no clear D. Germline V gives CDR1 LNHDA, CDR2 SQIVND (reference sequence). The V end was cut by 9 bases, the J end by 1 base, with 12 bases between. The CDR3 contains 13 residues. CDR3 bases: TGTGCCAGCGGTGCGCGGAAGAACACTGAAGCTTTCTTT. This gives the protein CASGARKNTEAFF.

This chain connects TRBV28 to TRBJ2-2; D is undetermined. Germline V gives CDR1 MDHEN, CDR2 SYDVKM. This CDR3 is 13 amino acids long. V was pared by 3 bases and J by 7 bases, with 9 bases between. CDR3 nucleotides: TGTGCCAGCAGTTTCCCTTCGGGCGGGGAGCTGTTTTTT. It encodes CASSFPSGGELFF.